The sequence of this T cell receptor (beta chain) was determined in a study of human T cells and chemical hapten exposure. Time point specified: patch test 1, 2 weeks after DPC sensitization. The treatment here: therapeutic diphenylcyclopropenone sensitization with weekly scalp DPC. TCRdb itself ran the RACE reads through MiXCR, one entry per CDR3 protein. The sample consists of fewer than 95,000 distinct CDR3 sequences, about 10% of them appearing once. The sequences come from whole blood, collected in connection with sensitization to the hapten diphenylcyclopropenone (DPC). The receptor was derived from a man in his forties or fifties with alopecia areata. Some clones in this sample may be carry-over from other donors' samples.

The CDR3 DNA reads as TGTGCCAGCAGCCCCACATCCCTAACTAATGAAAAACTGTTTTTT. It encodes CASSPTSLTNEKLFF. The J gene is TRBJ1-4, the V gene TRBV7-9; D unclear. CDR1 is SEHNR and CDR2 is FQNEAQ in the germline V gene (reference sequence). V was pared by 5 bases and J by 1 base, with 11 bases between. This CDR3 comprises 15 residues.